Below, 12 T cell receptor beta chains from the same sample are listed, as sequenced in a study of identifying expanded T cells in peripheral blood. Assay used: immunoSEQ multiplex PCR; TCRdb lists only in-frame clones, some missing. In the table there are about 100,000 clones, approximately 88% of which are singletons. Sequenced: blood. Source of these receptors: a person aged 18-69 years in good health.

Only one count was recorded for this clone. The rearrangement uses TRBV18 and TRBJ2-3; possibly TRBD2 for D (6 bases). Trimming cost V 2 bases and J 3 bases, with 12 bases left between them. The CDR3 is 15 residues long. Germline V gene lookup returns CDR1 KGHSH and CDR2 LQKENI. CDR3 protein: CASSPTASVTDTQYF. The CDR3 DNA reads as TGTGCCAGCTCACCAACGGCTAGCGTTACAGATACGCAGTATTTT. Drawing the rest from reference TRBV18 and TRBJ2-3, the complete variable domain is NAGVMQNPRHLVRRRGQEARLRCSPMKGHSHVYWYRQLPEEGLKFMVYLQKENIIDESGMPKERFSAEFPKEGPSILRIQQVVRGDSAAYFCASSPTASVTDTQYFGPGTRLTVL.

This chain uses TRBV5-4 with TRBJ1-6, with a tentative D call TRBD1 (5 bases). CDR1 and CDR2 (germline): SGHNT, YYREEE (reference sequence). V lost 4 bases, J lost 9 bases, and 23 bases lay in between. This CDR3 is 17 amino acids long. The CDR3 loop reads CASSPSPAEGQGSPLHF. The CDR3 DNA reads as TGTGCCAGCAGCCCTAGCCCGGCAGAGGGTCAGGGTTCACCCCTCCACTTT.

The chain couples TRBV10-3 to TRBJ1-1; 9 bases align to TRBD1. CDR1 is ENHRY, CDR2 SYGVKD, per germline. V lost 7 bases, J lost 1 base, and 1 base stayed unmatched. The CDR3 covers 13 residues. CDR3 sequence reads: CAIKGQGNTEAFF. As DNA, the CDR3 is TGTGCCATCAAGGGACAGGGGAACACTGAAGCTTTCTTT.

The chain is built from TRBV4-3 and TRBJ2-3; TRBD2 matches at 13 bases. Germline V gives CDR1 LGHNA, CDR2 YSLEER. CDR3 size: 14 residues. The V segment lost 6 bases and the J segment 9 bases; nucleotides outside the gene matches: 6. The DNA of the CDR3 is TGCGCCAGCAGACCTGGGACTAGCGGGACAACGCAGTATTTT. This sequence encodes CASRPGTSGTTQYF.

The CDR3 DNA follows: TGCGCCAGCAGTGAGTCGAAGTTGGGGAGGAACCCCCTAAGACCCTACGAGCAGTACTTC. Translating it yields CASSESKLGRNPLRPYEQYF. The chain employs TRBV10-1 and TRBJ2-7; weak D call: TRBD2 (6 bases). With 0 bases removed from V and 2 bases from J, the gap between germline ends came to 26 bases. Germline values: CDR1 WNHNN, CDR2 SYGVQD (reference sequence). This CDR3 comprises 20 residues.

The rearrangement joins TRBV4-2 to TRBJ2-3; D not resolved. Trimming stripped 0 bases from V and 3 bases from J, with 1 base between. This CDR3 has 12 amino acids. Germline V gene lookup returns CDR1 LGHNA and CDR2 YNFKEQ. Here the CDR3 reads CASSQDTDTQYF. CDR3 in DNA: TGTGCCAGCAGCCAAGATACAGATACGCAGTATTTT.

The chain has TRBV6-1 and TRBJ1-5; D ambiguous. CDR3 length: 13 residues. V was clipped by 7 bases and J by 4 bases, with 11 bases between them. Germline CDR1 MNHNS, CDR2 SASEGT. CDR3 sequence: CASIDGENQPQHF. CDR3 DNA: TGTGCCAGCATCGATGGGGAGAATCAGCCCCAGCATTTT.

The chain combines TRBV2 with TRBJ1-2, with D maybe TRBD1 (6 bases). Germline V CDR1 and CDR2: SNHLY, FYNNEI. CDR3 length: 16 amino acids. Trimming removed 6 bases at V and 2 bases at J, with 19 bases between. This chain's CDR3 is CASSLTWGAQNYGYTF. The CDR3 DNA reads TGTGCCAGCAGCCTGACGTGGGGGGCGCAAAACTATGGCTACACCTTC.

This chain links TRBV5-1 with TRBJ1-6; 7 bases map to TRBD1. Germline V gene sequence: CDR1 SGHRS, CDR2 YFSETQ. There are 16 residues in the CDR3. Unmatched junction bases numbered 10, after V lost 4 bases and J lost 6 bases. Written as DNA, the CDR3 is TGCGCCAGCAGCCAGAGGACAGGTGATACTAATTCACCCCTCCACTTT. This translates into CASSQRTGDTNSPLHF.

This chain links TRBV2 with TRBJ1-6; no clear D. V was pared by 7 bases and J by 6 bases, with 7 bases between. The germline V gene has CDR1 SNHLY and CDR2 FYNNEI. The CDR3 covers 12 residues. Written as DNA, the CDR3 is TGTGCCAGCATTCGCACTAATTCACCCCTCCACTTT. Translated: CASIRTNSPLHF.

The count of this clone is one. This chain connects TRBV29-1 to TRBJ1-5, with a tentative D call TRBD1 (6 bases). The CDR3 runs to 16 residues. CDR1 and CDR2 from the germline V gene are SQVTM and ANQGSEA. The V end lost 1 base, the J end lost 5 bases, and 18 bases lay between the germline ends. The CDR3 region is CSVEGRVRGSHQPQHF. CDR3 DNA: TGCAGCGTTGAAGGCAGAGTCAGGGGTTCTCATCAGCCCCAGCATTTT.

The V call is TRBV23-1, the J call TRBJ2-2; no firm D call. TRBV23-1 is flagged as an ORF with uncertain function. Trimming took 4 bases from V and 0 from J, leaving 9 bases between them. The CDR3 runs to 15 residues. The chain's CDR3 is CASSLTWSNTGELFF. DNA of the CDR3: TGCGCCAGCAGTCTAACATGGTCGAACACCGGGGAGCTGTTTTTT.